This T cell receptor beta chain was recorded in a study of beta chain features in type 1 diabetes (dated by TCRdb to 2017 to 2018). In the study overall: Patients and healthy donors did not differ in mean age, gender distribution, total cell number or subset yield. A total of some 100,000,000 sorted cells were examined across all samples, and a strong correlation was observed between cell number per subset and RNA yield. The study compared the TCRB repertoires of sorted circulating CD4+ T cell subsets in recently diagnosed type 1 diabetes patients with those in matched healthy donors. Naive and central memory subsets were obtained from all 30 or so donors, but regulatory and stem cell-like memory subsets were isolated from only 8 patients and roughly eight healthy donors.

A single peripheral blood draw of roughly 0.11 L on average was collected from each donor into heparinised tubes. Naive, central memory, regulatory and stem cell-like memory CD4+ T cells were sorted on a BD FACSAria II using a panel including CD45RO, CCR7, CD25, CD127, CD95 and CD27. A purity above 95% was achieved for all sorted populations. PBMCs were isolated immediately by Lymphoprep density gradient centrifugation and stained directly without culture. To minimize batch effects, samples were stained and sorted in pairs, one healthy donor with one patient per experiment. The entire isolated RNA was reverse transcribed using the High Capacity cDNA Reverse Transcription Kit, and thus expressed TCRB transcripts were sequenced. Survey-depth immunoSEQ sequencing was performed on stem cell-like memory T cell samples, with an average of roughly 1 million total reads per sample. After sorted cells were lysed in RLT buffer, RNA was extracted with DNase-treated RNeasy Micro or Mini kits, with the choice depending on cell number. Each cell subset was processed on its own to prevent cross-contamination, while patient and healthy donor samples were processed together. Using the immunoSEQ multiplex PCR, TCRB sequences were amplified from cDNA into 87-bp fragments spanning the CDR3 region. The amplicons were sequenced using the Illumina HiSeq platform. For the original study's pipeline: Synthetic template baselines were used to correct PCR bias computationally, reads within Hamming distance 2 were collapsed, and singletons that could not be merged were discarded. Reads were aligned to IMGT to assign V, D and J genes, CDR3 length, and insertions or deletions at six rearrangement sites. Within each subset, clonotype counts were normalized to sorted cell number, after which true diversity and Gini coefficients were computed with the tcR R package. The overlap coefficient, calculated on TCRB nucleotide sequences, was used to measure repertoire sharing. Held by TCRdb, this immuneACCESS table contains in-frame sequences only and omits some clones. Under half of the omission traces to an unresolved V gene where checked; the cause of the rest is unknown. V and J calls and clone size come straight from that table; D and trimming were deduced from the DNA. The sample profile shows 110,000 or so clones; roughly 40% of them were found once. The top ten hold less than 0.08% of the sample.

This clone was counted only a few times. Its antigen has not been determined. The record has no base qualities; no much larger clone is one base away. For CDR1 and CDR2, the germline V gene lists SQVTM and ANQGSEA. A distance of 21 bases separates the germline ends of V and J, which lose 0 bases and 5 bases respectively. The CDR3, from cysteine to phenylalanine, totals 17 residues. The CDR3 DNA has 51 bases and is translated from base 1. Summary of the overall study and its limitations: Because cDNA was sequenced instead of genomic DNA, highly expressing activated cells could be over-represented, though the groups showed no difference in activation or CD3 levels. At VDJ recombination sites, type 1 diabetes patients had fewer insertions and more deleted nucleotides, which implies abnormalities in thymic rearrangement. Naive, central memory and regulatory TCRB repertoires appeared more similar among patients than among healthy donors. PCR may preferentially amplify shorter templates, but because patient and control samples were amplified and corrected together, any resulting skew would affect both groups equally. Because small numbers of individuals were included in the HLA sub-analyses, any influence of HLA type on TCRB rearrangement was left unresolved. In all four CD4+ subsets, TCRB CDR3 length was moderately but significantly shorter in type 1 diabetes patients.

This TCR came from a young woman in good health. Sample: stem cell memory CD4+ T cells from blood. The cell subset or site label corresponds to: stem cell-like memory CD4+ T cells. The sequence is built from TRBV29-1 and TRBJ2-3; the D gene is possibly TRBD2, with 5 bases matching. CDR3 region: CSVEDVVPGRDIDTQYF. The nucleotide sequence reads TGCAGCGTTGAAGATGTTGTCCCCGGACGGGATATAGATACGCAGTATTTT.